Given below is one T cell receptor (beta chain) in context. Its antigen remains unknown. The CDR3 ends on some other residue instead of the conserved phenylalanine or tryptophan, so this is likely a read error. RNA was extracted from bulk tissue without any cell sorting. The normal lung tissue was taken more than 3 cm from the tumor edge. Chemotherapy-naive patients with new lung cancer underwent thoracic surgery in China, August–late 2014. The data belong to a study of tumor and adjacent non-tumor tissue in lung cancer. Findings and limits, study-wide: Shorter survival was associated with higher TCR diversity in tumors. TCR diversity was significantly greater in tumor than normal lung tissue.

TCRbeta libraries were built with three rounds of nested PCR, modified from ARM-PCR. In TCRdb, the multiplex PCR reads were re-called with MiXCR into one record per CDR3 protein. The sample lists some 80,000 distinct CDR3 sequences, roughly 80% occurring once. This CDR3 has 12 amino acids. Germline V gene lookup returns CDR1 DFQATT and CDR2 SNEGSKA (reference sequence). The V end lost 6 bases, the J end lost 8 bases, and 16 bases lay between the germline ends. Sequencing was performed on distant non-tumor lung tissue. The rearrangement joins TRBV20-1 to TRBJ1-2, with D possibly being TRBD1 (5 bases). This receptor was taken from a man between 60 and 70 years old with non-small cell lung cancer. The CDR3 nucleotides read TGCAGTGCCCCCACAAGGGGTTACGGCTACACCTTA. Protein product: CSAPTRGYGYTL.